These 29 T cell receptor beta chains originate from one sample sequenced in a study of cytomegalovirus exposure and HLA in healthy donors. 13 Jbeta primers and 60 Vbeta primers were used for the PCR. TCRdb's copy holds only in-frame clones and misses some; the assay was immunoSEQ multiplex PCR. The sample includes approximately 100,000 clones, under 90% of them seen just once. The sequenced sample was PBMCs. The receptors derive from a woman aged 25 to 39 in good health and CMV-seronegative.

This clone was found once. For the CDR3, the DNA is TGTGCCAGCAGCTTCCCGCAGGGTGGGCACACAGATACGCAGTATTTT. Translating it yields CASSFPQGGHTDTQYF. This chain links TRBV5-4 with TRBJ2-3; a possible D gene is TRBD1 (5 bases). The germline V and J ends were trimmed by 2 bases and 2 bases, with 15 bases remaining between them. CDR3 length: 16 amino acids. From germline, CDR1 is SGHNT and CDR2 YYREEE (reference sequence).

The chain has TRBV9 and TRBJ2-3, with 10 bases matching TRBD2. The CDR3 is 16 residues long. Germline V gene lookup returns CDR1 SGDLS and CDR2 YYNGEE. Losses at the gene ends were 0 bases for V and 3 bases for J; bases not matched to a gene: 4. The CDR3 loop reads CASSVAASGSTDTQYF. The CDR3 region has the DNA TGTGCCAGCAGCGTAGCGGCTAGCGGGAGTACAGATACGCAGTATTTT.

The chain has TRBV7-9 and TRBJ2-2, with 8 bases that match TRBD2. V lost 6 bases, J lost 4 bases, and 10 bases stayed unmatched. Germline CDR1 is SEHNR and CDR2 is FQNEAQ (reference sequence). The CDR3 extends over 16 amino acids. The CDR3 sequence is CASSLSSGSITGELFF. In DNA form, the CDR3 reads TGTGCCAGCAGTTTATCCAGCGGGAGTATCACCGGGGAGCTGTTTTTT. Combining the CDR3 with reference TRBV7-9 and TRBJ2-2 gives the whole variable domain DTGVSQNPRHKITKRGQNVTFRCDPISEHNRLYWYRQTLGQGPEFLTYFQNEAQLEKSRLLSDRFSAERPKGSFSTLEIQRTEQGDSAMYLCASSLSSGSITGELFFGEGSRLTVL.

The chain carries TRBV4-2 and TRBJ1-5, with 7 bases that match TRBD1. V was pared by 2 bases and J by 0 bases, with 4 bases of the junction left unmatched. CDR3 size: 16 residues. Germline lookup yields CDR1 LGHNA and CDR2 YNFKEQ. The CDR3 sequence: CASSQLGTDSNQPQHF. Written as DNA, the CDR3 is TGTGCCAGCAGCCAACTTGGGACAGATAGCAATCAGCCCCAGCATTTT.

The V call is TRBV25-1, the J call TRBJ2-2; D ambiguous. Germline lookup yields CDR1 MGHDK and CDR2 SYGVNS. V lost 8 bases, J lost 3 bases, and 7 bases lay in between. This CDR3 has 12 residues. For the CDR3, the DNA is TGTGCCAGCTCCGGAGACACCGGGGAGCTGTTTTTT. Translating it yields CASSGDTGELFF.

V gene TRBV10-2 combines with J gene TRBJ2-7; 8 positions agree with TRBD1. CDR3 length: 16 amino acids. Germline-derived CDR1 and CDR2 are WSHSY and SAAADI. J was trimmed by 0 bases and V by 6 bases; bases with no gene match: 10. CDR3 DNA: TGCGCCAGCAGCTCCCCATTGGGACAGGACTCCTACGAGCAGTACTTC. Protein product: CASSSPLGQDSYEQYF.

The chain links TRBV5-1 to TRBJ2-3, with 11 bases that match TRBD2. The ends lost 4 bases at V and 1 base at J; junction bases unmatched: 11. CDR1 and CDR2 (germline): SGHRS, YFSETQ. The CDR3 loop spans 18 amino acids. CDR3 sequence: CASSLATSGILGTDTQYF. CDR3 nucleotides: TGCGCCAGCAGCCTGGCGACTAGCGGGATCCTCGGCACAGATACGCAGTATTTT.

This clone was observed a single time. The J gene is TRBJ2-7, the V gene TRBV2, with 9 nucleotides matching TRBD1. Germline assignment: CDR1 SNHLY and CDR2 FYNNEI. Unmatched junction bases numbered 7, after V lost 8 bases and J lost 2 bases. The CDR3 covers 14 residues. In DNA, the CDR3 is TGTGCCAGCGGGGGACAGGGAGTCGCCTACGAGCAGTACTTC. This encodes CASGGQGVAYEQYF.

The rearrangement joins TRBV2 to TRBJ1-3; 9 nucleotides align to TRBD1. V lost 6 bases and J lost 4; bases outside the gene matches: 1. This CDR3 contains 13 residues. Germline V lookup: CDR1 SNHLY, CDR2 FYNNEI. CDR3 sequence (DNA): TGTGCCAGCAGCGGGACAGGGGGAAACACCATATATTTT. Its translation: CASSGTGGNTIYF.

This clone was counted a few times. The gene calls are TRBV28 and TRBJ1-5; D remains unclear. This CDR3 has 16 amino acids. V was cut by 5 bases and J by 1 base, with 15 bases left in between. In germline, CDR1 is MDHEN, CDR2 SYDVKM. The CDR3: CASSRPWTISNQPQHF. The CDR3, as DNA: TGTGCCAGCAGTCGCCCCTGGACTATCAGCAATCAGCCCCAGCATTTT.

The CDR3 sequence is CSAPSPGANTDTQYF. The CDR3 region has the DNA TGCAGCGCGCCCTCCCCAGGGGCAAACACAGATACGCAGTATTTT. V gene TRBV29-1 combines with J gene TRBJ2-3, with a weak D call TRBD1 (6 bases). The CDR3 runs to 15 residues. V lost 7 bases and J lost 2, with 19 bases in between. Per germline, CDR1 SQVTM and CDR2 ANQGSEA.

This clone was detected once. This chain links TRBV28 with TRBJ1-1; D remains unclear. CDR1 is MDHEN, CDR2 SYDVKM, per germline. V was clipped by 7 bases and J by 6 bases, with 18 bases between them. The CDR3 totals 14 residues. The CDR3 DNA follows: TGTGCCAGCACTGACACATCGCATATCCCTGAAGCTTTCTTT. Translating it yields CASTDTSHIPEAFF.

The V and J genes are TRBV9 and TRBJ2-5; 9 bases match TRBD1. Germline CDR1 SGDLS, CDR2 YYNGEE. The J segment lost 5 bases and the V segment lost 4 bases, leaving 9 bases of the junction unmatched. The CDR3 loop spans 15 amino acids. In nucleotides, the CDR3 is TGTGCCAGCAGCCCAAGGACAGGGGAGGCGGAGACCCAGTACTTC. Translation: CASSPRTGEAETQYF. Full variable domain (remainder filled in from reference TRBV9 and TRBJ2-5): DSGVTQTPKHLITATGQRVTLRCSPRSGDLSVYWYQQSLDQGLQFLIQYYNGEERAKGNILERFSAQQFPDLHSELNLSSLELGDSALYFCASSPRTGEAETQYFGPGTRLLVL.

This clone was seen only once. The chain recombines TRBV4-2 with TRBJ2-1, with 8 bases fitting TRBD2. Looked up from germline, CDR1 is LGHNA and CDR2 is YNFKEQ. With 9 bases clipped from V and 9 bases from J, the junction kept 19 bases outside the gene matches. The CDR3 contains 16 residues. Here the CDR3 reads CARHNLHDQRESEQFF. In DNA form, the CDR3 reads TGTGCCAGGCATAATCTCCATGATCAGCGGGAGTCTGAGCAGTTCTTC.

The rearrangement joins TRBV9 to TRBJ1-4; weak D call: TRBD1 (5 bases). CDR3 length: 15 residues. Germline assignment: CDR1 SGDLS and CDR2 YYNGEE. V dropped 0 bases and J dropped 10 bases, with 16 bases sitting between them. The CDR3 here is CASSVGQGDFGKLFF. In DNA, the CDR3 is TGTGCCAGCAGCGTAGGTCAGGGTGATTTCGGAAAACTGTTTTTT.

Written as DNA, the CDR3 is TGTGCCAGCAGCTCGACAGGGCACCTTAGCACCGGGGAGCTGTTTTTT. This codes for CASSSTGHLSTGELFF. The chain joins TRBV7-8 to TRBJ2-2; 7 bases align to TRBD1. Germline assignment: CDR1 SGHVS and CDR2 FQNEAQ. This CDR3 has 16 amino acids. The junction had 9 bases not matched to a gene; V was cut back by 4 bases and J by 4 bases.

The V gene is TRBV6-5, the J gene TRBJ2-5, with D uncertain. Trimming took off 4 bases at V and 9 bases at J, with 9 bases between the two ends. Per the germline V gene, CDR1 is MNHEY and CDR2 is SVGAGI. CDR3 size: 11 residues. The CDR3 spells CASSSSAAQYF. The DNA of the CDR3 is TGTGCCAGCAGTTCCTCCGCGGCCCAGTACTTC.

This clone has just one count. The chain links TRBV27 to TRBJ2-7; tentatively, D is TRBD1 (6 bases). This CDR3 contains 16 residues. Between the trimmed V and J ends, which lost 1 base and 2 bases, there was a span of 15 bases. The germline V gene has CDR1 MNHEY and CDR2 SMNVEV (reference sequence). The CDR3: CASSLYRTESPYEQYF. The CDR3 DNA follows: TGTGCCAGCAGTTTATATAGGACAGAATCCCCCTACGAGCAGTACTTC.

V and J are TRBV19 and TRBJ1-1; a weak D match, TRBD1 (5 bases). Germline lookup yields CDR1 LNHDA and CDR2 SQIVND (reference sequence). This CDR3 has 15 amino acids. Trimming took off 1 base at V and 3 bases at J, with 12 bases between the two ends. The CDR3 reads CASSIVAGSHTEAFF. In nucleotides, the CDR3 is TGTGCCAGTAGTATAGTAGCAGGGTCCCACACTGAAGCTTTCTTT.

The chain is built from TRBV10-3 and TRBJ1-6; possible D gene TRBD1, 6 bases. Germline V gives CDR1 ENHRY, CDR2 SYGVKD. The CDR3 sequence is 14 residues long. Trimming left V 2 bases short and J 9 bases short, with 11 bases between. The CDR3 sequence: CAISEDPQGSPLHF. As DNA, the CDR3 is TGTGCCATCAGTGAGGACCCACAGGGTTCACCCCTCCACTTT.

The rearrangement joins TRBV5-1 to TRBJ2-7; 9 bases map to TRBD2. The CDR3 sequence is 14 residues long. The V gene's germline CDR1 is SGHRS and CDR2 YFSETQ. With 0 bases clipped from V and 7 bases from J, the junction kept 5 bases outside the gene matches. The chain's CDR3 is CASSLVAGEWEQYF. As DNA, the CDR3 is TGCGCCAGCAGCTTGGTAGCGGGAGAGTGGGAGCAGTACTTC.

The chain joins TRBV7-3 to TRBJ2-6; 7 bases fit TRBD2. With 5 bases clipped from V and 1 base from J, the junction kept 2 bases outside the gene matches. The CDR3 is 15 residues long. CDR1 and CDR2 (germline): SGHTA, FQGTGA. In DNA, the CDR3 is TGTGCCAGCAGCCTCGGGGGGTCTGGGGCCAACGTCCTGACTTTC. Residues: CASSLGGSGANVLTF.

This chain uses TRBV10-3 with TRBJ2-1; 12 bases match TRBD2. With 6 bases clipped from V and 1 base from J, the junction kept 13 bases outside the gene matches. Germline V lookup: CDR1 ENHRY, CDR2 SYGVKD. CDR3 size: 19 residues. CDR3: CAIRISSGRADISYNEQFF. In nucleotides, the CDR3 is TGTGCCATCAGGATATCTAGCGGGAGGGCCGATATATCCTACAATGAGCAGTTCTTC.

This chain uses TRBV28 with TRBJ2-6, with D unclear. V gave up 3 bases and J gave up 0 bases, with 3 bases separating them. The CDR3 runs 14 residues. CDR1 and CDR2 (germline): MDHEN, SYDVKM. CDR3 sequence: CASSFISGANVLTF. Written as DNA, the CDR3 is TGTGCCAGCAGTTTCATCTCTGGGGCCAACGTCCTGACTTTC.

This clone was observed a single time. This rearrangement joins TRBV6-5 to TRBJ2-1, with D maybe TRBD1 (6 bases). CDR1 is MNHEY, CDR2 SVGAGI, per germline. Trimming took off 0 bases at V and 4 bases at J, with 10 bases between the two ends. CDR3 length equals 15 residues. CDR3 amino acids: CASSYSGAPYNEQFF. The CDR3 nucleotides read TGTGCCAGCAGTTACTCGGGGGCGCCTTACAATGAGCAGTTCTTC.

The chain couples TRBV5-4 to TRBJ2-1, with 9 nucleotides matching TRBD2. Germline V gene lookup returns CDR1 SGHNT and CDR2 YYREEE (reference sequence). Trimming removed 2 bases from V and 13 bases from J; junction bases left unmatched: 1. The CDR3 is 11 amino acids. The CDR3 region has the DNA TGTGCCAGCAGCTTAGCGGGAGGACAGTTCTTC. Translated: CASSLAGGQFF.

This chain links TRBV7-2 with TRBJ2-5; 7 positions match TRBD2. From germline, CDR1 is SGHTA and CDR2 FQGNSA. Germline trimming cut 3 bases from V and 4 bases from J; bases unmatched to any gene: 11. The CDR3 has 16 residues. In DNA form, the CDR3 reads TGTGCCAGCAGCTTTAGTCGCGCGGGAGTTGGAGAGACCCAGTACTTC. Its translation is CASSFSRAGVGETQYF.

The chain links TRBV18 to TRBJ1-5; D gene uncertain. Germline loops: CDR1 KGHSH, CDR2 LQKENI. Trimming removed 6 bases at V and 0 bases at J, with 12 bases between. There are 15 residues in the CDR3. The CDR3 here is CASSQTRDSNQPQHF. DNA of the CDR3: TGTGCCAGCTCCCAAACACGTGATAGCAATCAGCCCCAGCATTTT.

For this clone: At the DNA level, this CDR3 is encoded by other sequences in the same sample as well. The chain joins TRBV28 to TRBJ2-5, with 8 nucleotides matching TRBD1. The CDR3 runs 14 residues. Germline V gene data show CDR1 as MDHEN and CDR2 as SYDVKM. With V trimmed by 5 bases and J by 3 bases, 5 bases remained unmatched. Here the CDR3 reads CASSRDRREETQYF. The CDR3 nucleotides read TGTGCCAGCAGTCGGGACAGGAGGGAAGAGACCCAGTACTTC.